This T cell receptor (beta chain) was recorded in a study of CD8 T cells in ankylosing spondylitis. Broader study findings: Relatively rare in peripheral blood, disease-linked clones were also CD8+. Both synovial fluid and blood in reactive arthritis had previously been reported to carry some motif variants.

To note about this clonotype: The antigen is undetermined.

Preparation of TCR beta libraries was done by quantitative 5'-RACE with molecular barcodes. One entry per CDR3 protein results from TCRdb running MiXCR on the 5' RACE reads. The sample consists of more than 200,000 distinct CDR3 sequences, roughly a quarter of them appearing once. CDR1 is LGHNA, CDR2 YNFKEQ, per germline. With 1 base removed from V and 2 bases from J, the gap between germline ends came to 15 bases. CDR3 length equals 16 residues. What was sequenced was blood, either unsorted or a sorted T cell fraction (not recorded which). The genes are TRBV4-2 and TRBJ2-7, with D uncertain. The source of this sequence is a male donor with ankylosing spondylitis or in good health (not recorded which). The CDR3 loop is CASSQVRASGTYEQYF. The CDR3 DNA reads as TGTGCCAGCAGCCAAGTTCGGGCTAGTGGTACCTACGAGCAGTACTTC.